The clone carrying this T cell receptor (beta chain) was detected many times. This entry is derived from a study of human T cells and chemical hapten exposure. TCRdb called the RACE reads again in MiXCR, with one record for every CDR3 protein. The sample holds roughly 89,000 distinct CDR3 sequences, about a tenth seen once. Time point indicated: patch test 3, about 24 weeks after DPC sensitization. Treatment denoted: therapeutic diphenylcyclopropenone sensitization with weekly scalp DPC. This TCR derives from a woman in her twenties or thirties with alopecia areata. Some clones in this sample may be carry-over from other donors' samples. Sequencing was performed on whole blood, taken in connection with sensitization to the hapten diphenylcyclopropenone (DPC).

The CDR3 loop is CASKGNRGNYGYTF. The CDR3 nucleotides read TGTGCCAGCAAGGGAAACAGGGGTAACTATGGCTACACCTTC. The chain is built from TRBV6-5 and TRBJ1-2, with 7 bases aligning to TRBD1. Germline V lookup: CDR1 MNHEY, CDR2 SVGAGI. The CDR3 totals 14 residues. V was clipped by 7 bases and J by 1 base; unmatched bases: 6.